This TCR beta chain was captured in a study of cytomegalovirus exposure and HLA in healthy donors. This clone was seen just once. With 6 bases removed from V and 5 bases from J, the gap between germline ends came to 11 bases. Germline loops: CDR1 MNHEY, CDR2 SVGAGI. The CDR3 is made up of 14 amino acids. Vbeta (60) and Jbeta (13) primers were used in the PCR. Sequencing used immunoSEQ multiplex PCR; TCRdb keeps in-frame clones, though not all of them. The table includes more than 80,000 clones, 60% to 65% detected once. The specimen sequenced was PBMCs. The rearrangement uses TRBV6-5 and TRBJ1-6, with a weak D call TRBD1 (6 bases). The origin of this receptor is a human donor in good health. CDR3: CASRREGDNSPLHF. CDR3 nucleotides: TGTGCCAGCAGAAGAGAGGGGGATAATTCACCCCTCCACTTT.